Listed below are T cell receptor beta chains from one sample, sequenced in a study of blood T cell repertoires in COVID-19. Assay used: immunoSEQ multiplex PCR; TCRdb lists only in-frame clones, some missing. This table has approximately 170,000 clones, about four fifths appearing once. Sequenced: PBMCs or T cells enriched from blood (not recorded which). The receptors originated from a woman aged 45-65 years in a cohort exposed to, infected with or recovered from COVID-19 (not recorded which). Both conserved end residues are part of each CDR3. The order of the fields is CDR3 DNA, CDR3 protein, V gene, J gene, D gene, clone size, CDR3 length. The D gene is left open where the match is weak. The size of a clone is reported for some rows only, either as once, few or many, or as a class for expanded clones.

cdr3_nt: TGTGCCAGCAGCTTCTATCGACTTCGTGAGACCCAGTACTTC; cdr3_aa: CASSFYRLRETQYF; v_call: TRBV5-6; j_call: TRBJ2-5; d_call: .; clone_size: .; cdr3_length: 14
cdr3_nt: TGCGCCAGCAGCTTGGGGGACAGACTCGCACGCGAGCAGTACTTC; cdr3_aa: CASSLGDRLAREQYF; v_call: TRBV5-1; j_call: TRBJ2-7; d_call: TRBD1; clone_size: once; cdr3_length: 15
cdr3_nt: TGTGCCAGCAGCTTAGATCCAGGTAGGACTGAAGCTTTCTTT; cdr3_aa: CASSLDPGRTEAFF; v_call: TRBV7-8; j_call: TRBJ1-1; d_call: .; clone_size: .; cdr3_length: 14
cdr3_nt: TGTGCCAGCAGACAGGGAAGCACTGAAGCTTTCTTT; cdr3_aa: CASRQGSTEAFF; v_call: TRBV6-5; j_call: TRBJ1-1; d_call: .; clone_size: .; cdr3_length: 12
cdr3_nt: TGCGCCAGCTCGACTAGCGGGAGCTCCTACAATGAGCAGTTCTTC; cdr3_aa: CASSTSGSSYNEQFF; v_call: TRBV5-1; j_call: TRBJ2-1; d_call: TRBD2; clone_size: .; cdr3_length: 15
cdr3_nt: TGTGCCAGCAGCCTGGACAGGGACTCCTACAATGAGCAGTTCTTC; cdr3_aa: CASSLDRDSYNEQFF; v_call: TRBV27; j_call: TRBJ2-1; d_call: TRBD1; clone_size: .; cdr3_length: 15
cdr3_nt: TGTGCCAGCAGTGTAGTCGGTTCTCGGGATGGCTACACCTTC; cdr3_aa: CASSVVGSRDGYTF; v_call: TRBV2; j_call: TRBJ1-2; d_call: .; clone_size: .; cdr3_length: 14
cdr3_nt: TGTGCCTGGAGGGATTCGGGATTGGGTTTTGGTGGCTACACCTTC; cdr3_aa: CAWRDSGLGFGGYTF; v_call: TRBV30; j_call: TRBJ1-2; d_call: .; clone_size: .; cdr3_length: 15
cdr3_nt: TGTGCCTGGAGCGGGGGACAGGGGCGCTATGGCTACACCTTC; cdr3_aa: CAWSGGQGRYGYTF; v_call: TRBV30; j_call: TRBJ1-2; d_call: TRBD1; clone_size: .; cdr3_length: 14
cdr3_nt: TGTGCCAGCAGCCCGGGACAGGGGTACCAAGAGACCCAGTACTTC; cdr3_aa: CASSPGQGYQETQYF; v_call: TRBV3-1/TRBV3-2; j_call: TRBJ2-5; d_call: TRBD1; clone_size: .; cdr3_length: 15
cdr3_nt: TGCGCCAGCAGCTCTCCCGGGGTGGGCCAAGAGACCCAGTACTTC; cdr3_aa: CASSSPGVGQETQYF; v_call: TRBV5-1; j_call: TRBJ2-5; d_call: .; clone_size: .; cdr3_length: 15
cdr3_nt: TGTGCCAGCAGCTTAGTCGGACTAGCGGGAGGTCGGGAGACCCAGTACTTC; cdr3_aa: CASSLVGLAGGRETQYF; v_call: TRBV7-2; j_call: TRBJ2-5; d_call: TRBD2; clone_size: .; cdr3_length: 17
cdr3_nt: TGTGCCAGCTCACCACGTCCTTCTGCGATGACTGAAGCTTTCTTT; cdr3_aa: CASSPRPSAMTEAFF; v_call: TRBV18; j_call: TRBJ1-1; d_call: .; clone_size: .; cdr3_length: 15
cdr3_nt: TGTGCCAGCAGTGCCGGTGGAGGGCCCTCCTACAATGAGCAGTTCTTC; cdr3_aa: CASSAGGGPSYNEQFF; v_call: TRBV2; j_call: TRBJ2-1; d_call: .; clone_size: .; cdr3_length: 16
cdr3_nt: TGTGCCAGTAGTACCTCTACAGGGCCTAACTATGGCTACACCTTC; cdr3_aa: CASSTSTGPNYGYTF; v_call: TRBV19; j_call: TRBJ1-2; d_call: .; clone_size: .; cdr3_length: 15
cdr3_nt: TGTGCCAGCAGCTCGATAGGTCGAGAGGGCAATCAGCCCCAGCATTTT; cdr3_aa: CASSSIGREGNQPQHF; v_call: TRBV7-8; j_call: TRBJ1-5; d_call: .; clone_size: many; cdr3_length: 16
cdr3_nt: TGTGCCATAAGACAAACCAACTCCTACGAGCAGTACTTC; cdr3_aa: CAIRQTNSYEQYF; v_call: TRBV6-5; j_call: TRBJ2-7; d_call: .; clone_size: once; cdr3_length: 13
cdr3_nt: TGTGCCAGCAGCTCTCCGGGTATGGGTGAAAAACTGTTTTTT; cdr3_aa: CASSSPGMGEKLFF; v_call: TRBV5-4; j_call: TRBJ1-4; d_call: .; clone_size: .; cdr3_length: 14
cdr3_nt: TGTGCCATCAGTGAGTCCGGGACACCACAAGAGACCCAGTACTTC; cdr3_aa: CAISESGTPQETQYF; v_call: TRBV10-3; j_call: TRBJ2-5; d_call: .; clone_size: .; cdr3_length: 15
cdr3_nt: TGCAGCGTCAGGCCAGGGGGCGGTGATCAGCCCCAGCATTTT; cdr3_aa: CSVRPGGGDQPQHF; v_call: TRBV29-1; j_call: TRBJ1-5; d_call: TRBD1; clone_size: .; cdr3_length: 14
cdr3_nt: TGTGCCTGGGGGACTAGCGGGGTCGGGGATACGCAGTATTTT; cdr3_aa: CAWGTSGVGDTQYF; v_call: TRBV30; j_call: TRBJ2-3; d_call: TRBD2; clone_size: .; cdr3_length: 14
cdr3_nt: TGTGCCAGCAGTGGGCCGATTCCACAGGGGACGCTCTCCTACGAGCAGTACTTC; cdr3_aa: CASSGPIPQGTLSYEQYF; v_call: TRBV6-1; j_call: TRBJ2-7; d_call: TRBD1; clone_size: once; cdr3_length: 18
cdr3_nt: TGTGCCAGCAGTTCCAGTCTAGCGGGGGGGGAGACCCAGTACTTC; cdr3_aa: CASSSSLAGGETQYF; v_call: TRBV28; j_call: TRBJ2-5; d_call: TRBD2; clone_size: .; cdr3_length: 15
cdr3_nt: TGTGCCAGCAGCCAAGAAAGATTACGGGAGGGGACAGGGGTTCTAGGTGAGCAGTTCTTC; cdr3_aa: CASSQERLREGTGVLGEQFF; v_call: TRBV3-1/TRBV3-2; j_call: TRBJ2-1; d_call: TRBD1; clone_size: .; cdr3_length: 20
cdr3_nt: TGTGCCTGGACTCAAGTACGGGGTTCCACTGAAGCTTTCTTT; cdr3_aa: CAWTQVRGSTEAFF; v_call: TRBV30; j_call: TRBJ1-1; d_call: .; clone_size: .; cdr3_length: 14
cdr3_nt: TGTGCCAGCAGTGGGCGGACAGGGGGCCCCTACAATCAGCCCCAGCATTTT; cdr3_aa: CASSGRTGGPYNQPQHF; v_call: TRBV6-1; j_call: TRBJ1-5; d_call: TRBD1; clone_size: once; cdr3_length: 17
cdr3_nt: TGTGCCAGCAGCCAAGAAAATCGCCGCGGGGAGCAGTTCTTC; cdr3_aa: CASSQENRRGEQFF; v_call: TRBV3-1/TRBV3-2; j_call: TRBJ2-1; d_call: .; clone_size: .; cdr3_length: 14
cdr3_nt: TGTGCCAGCAGCTTACGACAGGGTTCCCACGAGCAGTACTTC; cdr3_aa: CASSLRQGSHEQYF; v_call: TRBV11-3; j_call: TRBJ2-7; d_call: TRBD1; clone_size: few; cdr3_length: 14
cdr3_nt: TGTGCCAGCAGCGCCCGACAGCAGAGGTCAGATACGCAGTATTTT; cdr3_aa: CASSARQQRSDTQYF; v_call: TRBV9; j_call: TRBJ2-3; d_call: .; clone_size: .; cdr3_length: 15
cdr3_nt: TGTGCCAGCAGTTACGGCTTAACCACAGATACGCAGTATTTT; cdr3_aa: CASSYGLTTDTQYF; v_call: TRBV6-2/TRBV6-3; j_call: TRBJ2-3; d_call: .; clone_size: .; cdr3_length: 14
cdr3_nt: TGTGCCAGCACTTCCCCCGGGGGGCGAGGAGGCTACACCTTC; cdr3_aa: CASTSPGGRGGYTF; v_call: TRBV25-1; j_call: TRBJ1-2; d_call: .; clone_size: .; cdr3_length: 14
cdr3_nt: TGTGCCAGCAGTCCTCGGGCAGGGGTGGGGACTGAAGCTTTCTTT; cdr3_aa: CASSPRAGVGTEAFF; v_call: TRBV28; j_call: TRBJ1-1; d_call: .; clone_size: .; cdr3_length: 15
cdr3_nt: TGTGCCATCAGTTGGGGGGACGGGAACTACGAGCAGTACTTC; cdr3_aa: CAISWGDGNYEQYF; v_call: TRBV10-3; j_call: TRBJ2-7; d_call: .; clone_size: .; cdr3_length: 14
cdr3_nt: TGTGCCAGCAGTTTCGGCACAGGCAACGAGCAGTACTTC; cdr3_aa: CASSFGTGNEQYF; v_call: TRBV28; j_call: TRBJ2-7; d_call: .; clone_size: few; cdr3_length: 13
cdr3_nt: TGTGCCAGCAGGGCAGGGGGGACCTACGAGCAGTACTTC; cdr3_aa: CASRAGGTYEQYF; v_call: TRBV28; j_call: TRBJ2-7; d_call: .; clone_size: .; cdr3_length: 13
cdr3_nt: TGCGCCAGCAGCCATAAGTCGGGTGGAAACACCGGGGAGCTGTTTTTT; cdr3_aa: CASSHKSGGNTGELFF; v_call: TRBV5-1; j_call: TRBJ2-2; d_call: .; clone_size: .; cdr3_length: 16
cdr3_nt: TGTGCCAGCAGCTTTCCGGGTTATGGCTACACCTTC; cdr3_aa: CASSFPGYGYTF; v_call: TRBV11-2; j_call: TRBJ1-2; d_call: .; clone_size: once; cdr3_length: 12
cdr3_nt: TGTGCCAGCAGTTTAGGCGAAGACCGGGGTGAAAAACTGTTTTTT; cdr3_aa: CASSLGEDRGEKLFF; v_call: TRBV28; j_call: TRBJ1-4; d_call: .; clone_size: .; cdr3_length: 15
cdr3_nt: TGTGCCACCTATGAACGACAGGTCTTAGGGTCACCCCTCCACTTT; cdr3_aa: CATYERQVLGSPLHF; v_call: TRBV6-5; j_call: TRBJ1-6; d_call: .; clone_size: .; cdr3_length: 15
cdr3_nt: TGTGCCAGCAGCCCTCGGACAGCTACCTACGAGCAGTACTTC; cdr3_aa: CASSPRTATYEQYF; v_call: TRBV14; j_call: TRBJ2-7; d_call: .; clone_size: .; cdr3_length: 14
cdr3_nt: TGTGCCAGCAGTGAAGGGCAGGGGGAACAGCCCCAGCATTTT; cdr3_aa: CASSEGQGEQPQHF; v_call: TRBV2; j_call: TRBJ1-5; d_call: TRBD1; clone_size: .; cdr3_length: 14
cdr3_nt: TGTGCCAGCAGCGTAGGAGCGGGAGCTTACGAGCAGTACTTC; cdr3_aa: CASSVGAGAYEQYF; v_call: TRBV9; j_call: TRBJ2-7; d_call: TRBD2; clone_size: .; cdr3_length: 14
cdr3_nt: TGTGCTAGTGGTTTTGGAGCGGGAGAGACCCAGTACTTC; cdr3_aa: CASGFGAGETQYF; v_call: TRBV12-5; j_call: TRBJ2-5; d_call: .; clone_size: .; cdr3_length: 13
cdr3_nt: TGTGCCAGTAGTATACAATCTAGACTAGCCAAAAACATTCAGTACTTC; cdr3_aa: CASSIQSRLAKNIQYF; v_call: TRBV19; j_call: TRBJ2-4; d_call: .; clone_size: once; cdr3_length: 16
cdr3_nt: TGTGCCAGCAGCCCCGGACAGGGGAGCTCCTACGAGCAGTACTTC; cdr3_aa: CASSPGQGSSYEQYF; v_call: TRBV6-5; j_call: TRBJ2-7; d_call: TRBD1; clone_size: .; cdr3_length: 15
cdr3_nt: TGTGCCAGCAGCGTAGGCGGTTTGAGCAATCAGCCCCAGCATTTT; cdr3_aa: CASSVGGLSNQPQHF; v_call: TRBV9; j_call: TRBJ1-5; d_call: .; clone_size: .; cdr3_length: 15
cdr3_nt: TGTGCCAGCAGCACCCAGGGGTCGGGGGAGACCCAGTACTTC; cdr3_aa: CASSTQGSGETQYF; v_call: TRBV5-5; j_call: TRBJ2-5; d_call: .; clone_size: .; cdr3_length: 14
cdr3_nt: TGTGCCAGCAGCTTGCGGACAGGTGATTCACCCCTCCACTTT; cdr3_aa: CASSLRTGDSPLHF; v_call: TRBV5-4; j_call: TRBJ1-6; d_call: TRBD1; clone_size: few; cdr3_length: 14
cdr3_nt: TGTGCCAGCAGTCCCCAAGGACAGCTAGACACTGAAGCTTTCTTT; cdr3_aa: CASSPQGQLDTEAFF; v_call: TRBV28; j_call: TRBJ1-1; d_call: .; clone_size: .; cdr3_length: 15
cdr3_nt: TGCGCCAGCAGCCCGAGGACAGGGGTCGGAAACACCATATATTTT; cdr3_aa: CASSPRTGVGNTIYF; v_call: TRBV5-1; j_call: TRBJ1-3; d_call: TRBD1; clone_size: once; cdr3_length: 15
cdr3_nt: TGTGCCAGCAGCTGGGGACAGGCGGGCTCCTATAATTCACCCCTCCACTTT; cdr3_aa: CASSWGQAGSYNSPLHF; v_call: TRBV5-6; j_call: TRBJ1-6; d_call: TRBD1; clone_size: .; cdr3_length: 17